Listed below are T cell receptor beta chains from one sample, sequenced in a study of cytomegalovirus exposure and HLA in healthy donors. Assay: immunoSEQ multiplex PCR; the TCRdb copy retains only in-frame clones and omits some. The table lists hundreds of thousands of clones, roughly 90% of them singletons, with roughly 2.3% in the top ten. The sample was PBMCs. These TCRs come from a woman under 30 in good health and CMV-seronegative. Each CDR3 is given without its conserved first and last residue.

V	J	CDR3
TRBV5-4	TRBJ2-1	ASSLVREVAGNEQF
TRBV5-6	TRBJ1-2	ASSSLAGGTHNYGYT
TRBV2	TRBJ1-2	ARKGGVYGYT
TRBV4-1	TRBJ2-1	ASSQVSRGGPYNEQF
TRBV7-9	TRBJ1-4	SSSPRTGLRQKLF
TRBV5-6	TRBJ1-2	ASSLRGRNVYGYT
TRBV2	TRBJ1-1	ASSDGQGTLNTEAF
TRBV6-5	TRBJ2-1	ASSYVGAGVYNEQF
TRBV30	-	AWSRGAGYEQY
TRBV2	-	ASSELAGRYYEQY
TRBV6-1	TRBJ2-7	ASVRTGSSYEQY
TRBV5-4	TRBJ2-1	ASSFTGLGYNEQF
TRBV10-1	TRBJ2-3	ASSGQGAGADTQY
TRBV30	TRBJ1-2	AWIEGAGYGYT
TRBV5-1	TRBJ2-3	ASRSTNAPTQY
TRBV15	TRBJ1-2	ATSRAGNNYGYT
TRBV5-4	TRBJ2-5	ASSLGAGGRRETQY
TRBV2	TRBJ1-1	ASSRQGLDTEAF
TRBV11-3	TRBJ2-3	ASSLPPDYTQY
TRBV6-5	TRBJ2-2	ASSPDTSGTGELF
TRBV7-9	TRBJ1-2	SSSSGQGGLYGYT
TRBV7-6	TRBJ1-1	ASSLGGQGTTEAF
TRBV5-6	TRBJ2-1	ASSDQTGMGYNEQF
TRBV23-1	TRBJ1-4	ASSHPEPNEKLF
TRBV13	TRBJ2-1	ASSNAGGPIPLFNEQF
TRBV10-3	TRBJ1-5	AISVGGSNQPQH
TRBV11-2	TRBJ2-1	ASSSGGSGRYVYNEQF
TRBV15	TRBJ2-2	ATSRSGGTGELF
TRBV5-1	TRBJ2-5	ASSQSGAGRQETQY
TRBV4-2	TRBJ2-7	ASSPGTGWNEQY
TRBV6-5	TRBJ2-7	ASSYSGQGITYEQY
TRBV6-5	TRBJ1-1	ASSWIQGARAEAF
TRBV29-1	TRBJ1-1	SVPVVTRMNTEAF
TRBV2	TRBJ1-5	ASSQESGNQPQH
TRBV5-1	TRBJ2-2	ASSGRTDTGELF
TRBV6-6	TRBJ2-6	ASSSLAPSGANVLT
TRBV7-9	TRBJ2-1	ASSLVGSSYNEQF
TRBV19	TRBJ2-2	ASSMGWGVLTGELF
TRBV27	TRBJ1-1	ASSRTVNTEAF
TRBV6-6	TRBJ2-2	ASRQQGSTGELF
TRBV18	TRBJ2-2	ASSRGLADTGELF
TRBV30	TRBJ1-5	ASQGASNQPQH
TRBV5-6	TRBJ2-6	ASRAGGTGANVLT
TRBV30	-	AWSVGQGAVYEQY
TRBV5-1	TRBJ2-2	ASSLIPGQNTGELF
TRBV6-4	TRBJ2-3	ASSGELESDTQY
TRBV2	TRBJ1-6	ASSEKRQSNSPLH
TRBV30	TRBJ2-3	AWIVRDTQY
TRBV6-5	TRBJ2-2	ASSYSGRGDTGELF
TRBV7-2	TRBJ1-1	ASSLAVTVTNTEAF
TRBV19	TRBJ1-2	ASSIDRGANYGYT
TRBV21-1	TRBJ1-1	ASSRTKIPGDRGRNTEAF
TRBV10-3	TRBJ2-5	AISESIERVIQETQY
TRBV6-6	TRBJ1-5	ASSYSGGANQPQH
TRBV10-2	TRBJ1-5	ASSESSVGYNQPQH